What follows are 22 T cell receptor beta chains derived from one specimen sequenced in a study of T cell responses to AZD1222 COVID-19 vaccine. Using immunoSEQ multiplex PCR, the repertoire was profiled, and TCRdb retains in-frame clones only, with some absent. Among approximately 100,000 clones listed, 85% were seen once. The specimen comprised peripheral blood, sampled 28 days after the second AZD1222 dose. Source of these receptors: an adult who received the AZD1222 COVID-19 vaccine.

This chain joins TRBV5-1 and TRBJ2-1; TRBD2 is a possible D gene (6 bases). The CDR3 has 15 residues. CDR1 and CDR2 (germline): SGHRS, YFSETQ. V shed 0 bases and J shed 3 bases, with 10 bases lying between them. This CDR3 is CASSLDGTFYNEQFF. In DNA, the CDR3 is TGCGCCAGCAGCTTGGACGGGACTTTCTACAATGAGCAGTTCTTC.

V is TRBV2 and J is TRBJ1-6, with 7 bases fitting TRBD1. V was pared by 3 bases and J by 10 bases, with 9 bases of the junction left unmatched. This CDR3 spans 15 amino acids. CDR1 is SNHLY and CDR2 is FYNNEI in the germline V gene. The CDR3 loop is CASSDPTGVMSPLHF. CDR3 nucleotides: TGTGCCAGCAGTGACCCTACAGGGGTAATGTCACCCCTCCACTTT.

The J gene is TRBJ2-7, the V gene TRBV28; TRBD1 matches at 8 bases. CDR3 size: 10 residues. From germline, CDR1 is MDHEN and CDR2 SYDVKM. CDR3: CGTGSYEQYF. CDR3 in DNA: TGTGGGACAGGGTCCTACGAGCAGTACTTC. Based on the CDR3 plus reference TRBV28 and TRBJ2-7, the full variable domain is DVKVTQSSRYLVKRTGEKVFLECVQDMDHENMFWYRQDPGLGLRLIYFSYDVKMKEKGDIPEGYSVSREKKERFSLILESASTNQTSMYLCGTGSYEQYFGPGTRLTVT.

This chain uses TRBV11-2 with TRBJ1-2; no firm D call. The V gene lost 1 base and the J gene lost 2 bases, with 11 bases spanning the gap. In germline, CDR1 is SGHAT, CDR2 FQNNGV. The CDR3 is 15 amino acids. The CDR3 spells CASSLAFQRNYGYTF. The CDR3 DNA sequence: TGTGCCAGCAGCTTAGCGTTCCAGCGGAACTATGGCTACACCTTC. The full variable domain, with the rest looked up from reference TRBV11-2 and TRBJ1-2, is EAGVAQSPRYKIIEKRQSVAFWCNPISGHATLYWYQQILGQGPKLLIQFQNNGVVDDSQLPKDRFSAERLKGVDSTLKIQPAKLEDSAVYLCASSLAFQRNYGYTFGSGTRLTVV.

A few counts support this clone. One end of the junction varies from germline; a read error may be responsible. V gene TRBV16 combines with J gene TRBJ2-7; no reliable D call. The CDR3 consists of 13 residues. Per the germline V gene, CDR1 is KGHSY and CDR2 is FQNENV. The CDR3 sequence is CASTQDIYYEQYF. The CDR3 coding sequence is TGTGCCAGCACCCAAGACATTTACTACGAGCAGTACTTC.

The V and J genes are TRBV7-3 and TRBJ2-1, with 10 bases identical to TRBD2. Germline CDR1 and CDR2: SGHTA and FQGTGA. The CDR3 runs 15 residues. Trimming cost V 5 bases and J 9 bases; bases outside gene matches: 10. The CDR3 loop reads CASSLGLAAQGEQFF. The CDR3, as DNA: TGTGCCAGCAGCCTTGGACTAGCGGCTCAGGGTGAGCAGTTCTTC.

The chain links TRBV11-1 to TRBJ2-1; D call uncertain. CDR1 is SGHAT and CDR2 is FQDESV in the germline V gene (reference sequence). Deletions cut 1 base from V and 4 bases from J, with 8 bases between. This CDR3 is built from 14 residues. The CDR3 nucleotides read TGTGCCAGCAGCTTAGACCCCGGATACAATGAGCAGTTCTTC. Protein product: CASSLDPGYNEQFF.

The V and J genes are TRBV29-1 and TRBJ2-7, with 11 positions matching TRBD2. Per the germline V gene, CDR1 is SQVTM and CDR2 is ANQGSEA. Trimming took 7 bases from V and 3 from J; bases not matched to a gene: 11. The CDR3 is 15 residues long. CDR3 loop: CSATPNSGGDYEQYF. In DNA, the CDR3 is TGCAGCGCAACGCCGAATAGCGGGGGGGACTACGAGCAGTACTTC.

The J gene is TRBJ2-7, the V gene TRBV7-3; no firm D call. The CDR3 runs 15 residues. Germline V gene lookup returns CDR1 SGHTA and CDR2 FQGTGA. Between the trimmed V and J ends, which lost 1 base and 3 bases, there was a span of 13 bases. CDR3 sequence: CASSLISGSHYEQYF. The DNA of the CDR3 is TGTGCCAGCAGCTTAATTTCGGGCAGCCACTACGAGCAGTACTTC.

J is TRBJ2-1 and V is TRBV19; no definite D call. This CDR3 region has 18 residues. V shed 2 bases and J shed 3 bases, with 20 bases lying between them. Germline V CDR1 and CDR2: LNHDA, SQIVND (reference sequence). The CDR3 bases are TGTGCCAGTAGTATACCCCCGTTGCAGGCCTCCCGCTACAATGAGCAGTTCTTC. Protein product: CASSIPPLQASRYNEQFF.

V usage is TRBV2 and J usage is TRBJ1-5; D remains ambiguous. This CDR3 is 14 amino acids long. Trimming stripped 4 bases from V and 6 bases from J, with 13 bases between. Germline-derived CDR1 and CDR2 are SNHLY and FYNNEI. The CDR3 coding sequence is TGTGCCAGCAGTGCAATCGAGTCAGTTCAGCCCCAGCATTTT. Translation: CASSAIESVQPQHF.

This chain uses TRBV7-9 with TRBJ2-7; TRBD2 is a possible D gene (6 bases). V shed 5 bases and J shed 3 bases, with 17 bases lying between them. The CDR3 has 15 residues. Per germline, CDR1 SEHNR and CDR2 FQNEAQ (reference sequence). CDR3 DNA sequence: TGTGCCAGCAGCCCGCAAGGGAGTAGCGGCTACGAGCAGTACTTC. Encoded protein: CASSPQGSSGYEQYF.

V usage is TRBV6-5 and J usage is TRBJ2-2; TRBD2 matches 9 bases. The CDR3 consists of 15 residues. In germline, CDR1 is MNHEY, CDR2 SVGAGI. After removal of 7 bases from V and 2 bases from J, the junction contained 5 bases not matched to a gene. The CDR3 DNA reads TGTGCCAGCAACCAACTAGCGGGTAACACCGGGGAGCTGTTTTTT. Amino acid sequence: CASNQLAGNTGELFF.

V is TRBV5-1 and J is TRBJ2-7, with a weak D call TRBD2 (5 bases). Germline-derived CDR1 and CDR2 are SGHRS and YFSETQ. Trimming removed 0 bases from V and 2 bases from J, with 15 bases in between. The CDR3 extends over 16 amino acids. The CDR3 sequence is CASSLVASGIAYEQYF. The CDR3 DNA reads TGCGCCAGCAGCTTGGTAGCTTCCGGGATCGCCTACGAGCAGTACTTC.

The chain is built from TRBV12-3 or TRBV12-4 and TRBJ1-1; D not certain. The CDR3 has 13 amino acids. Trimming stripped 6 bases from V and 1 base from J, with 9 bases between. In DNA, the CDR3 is TGTGCCAGCAGGACGAATCCGAACACTGAAGCTTTCTTT. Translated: CASRTNPNTEAFF.

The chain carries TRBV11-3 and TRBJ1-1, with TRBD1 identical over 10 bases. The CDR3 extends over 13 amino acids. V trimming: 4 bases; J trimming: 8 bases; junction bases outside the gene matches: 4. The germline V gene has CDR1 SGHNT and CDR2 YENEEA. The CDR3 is CASSSGQGGEAFF. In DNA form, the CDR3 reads TGTGCCAGCAGCTCCGGACAGGGGGGGGAAGCTTTCTTT.

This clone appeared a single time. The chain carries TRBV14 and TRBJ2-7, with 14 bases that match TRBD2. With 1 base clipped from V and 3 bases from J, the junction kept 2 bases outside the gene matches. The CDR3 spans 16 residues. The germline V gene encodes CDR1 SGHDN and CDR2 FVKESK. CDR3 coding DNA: TGTGCCAGCAGCCAAGGGGGACTAGCGGGAGACTACGAGCAGTACTTC. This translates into CASSQGGLAGDYEQYF.

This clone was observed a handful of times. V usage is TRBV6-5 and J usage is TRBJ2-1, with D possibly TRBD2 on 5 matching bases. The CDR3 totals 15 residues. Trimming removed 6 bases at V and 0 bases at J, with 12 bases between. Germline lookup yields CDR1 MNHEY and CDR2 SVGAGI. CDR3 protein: CASRIAYSSYNEQFF. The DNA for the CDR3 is TGTGCCAGCAGAATAGCGTACAGCTCCTACAATGAGCAGTTCTTC.

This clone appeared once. Written as DNA, the CDR3 is TGTGCCAGCAGCCAGGCGTGGGACTTGCGGGACACCGGGGAGCTGTTTTTT. Amino acid sequence: CASSQAWDLRDTGELFF. This chain links TRBV3-1 (or the pseudogene TRBV3-2) with TRBJ2-2, with D possibly TRBD2 on 6 matching bases. This CDR3 region has 17 residues. The germline CDR1 and CDR2 sequences are LGHDT and YNNKEL (reference sequence). V was cut by 3 bases and J by 3 bases, with 17 bases left in between.

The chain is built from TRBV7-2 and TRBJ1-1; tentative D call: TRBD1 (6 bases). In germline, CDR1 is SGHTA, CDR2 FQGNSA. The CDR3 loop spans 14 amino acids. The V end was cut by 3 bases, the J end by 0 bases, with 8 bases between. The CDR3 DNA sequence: TGTGCCAGCAGCTTTACAGGGCTGAACACTGAAGCTTTCTTT. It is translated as CASSFTGLNTEAFF.

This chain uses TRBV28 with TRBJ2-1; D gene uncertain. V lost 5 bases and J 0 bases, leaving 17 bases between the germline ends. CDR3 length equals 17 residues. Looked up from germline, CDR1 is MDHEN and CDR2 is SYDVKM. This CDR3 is CASSIPMGSSSYNEQFF. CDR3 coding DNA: TGTGCCAGCAGTATCCCAATGGGCTCGAGCTCCTACAATGAGCAGTTCTTC.

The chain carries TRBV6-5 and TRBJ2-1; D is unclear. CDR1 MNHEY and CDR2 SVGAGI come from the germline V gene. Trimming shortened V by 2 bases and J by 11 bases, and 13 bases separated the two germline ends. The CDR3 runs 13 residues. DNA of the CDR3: TGTGCCAGCAGTTACATCGGTGTGGCAAAGCAGTTCTTC. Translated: CASSYIGVAKQFF.